Below are 4 T cell receptor beta chains sequenced from a single sample in a study of shared T cell receptors in the human thymus. The method was immunoSEQ multiplex PCR; TCRdb's version includes in-frame clones alone and lacks a portion of them. The sample has over 450,000 clones, approximately 80% seen once. Separately, the same data were catalogued under a study of human thymus T cells.

The sequencing input was thymocytes. These receptors were obtained from a boy younger than two with a congenital heart defect.

CDR3: CASAHPYEQYF. CDR3 DNA sequence: TGTGCCAGCGCGCACCCCTACGAGCAGTACTTC. The chain carries TRBV25-1 and TRBJ2-7; D gene uncertain. The V gene's germline CDR1 is MGHDK and CDR2 SYGVNS. The CDR3 covers 11 residues. The V and J ends lost 8 bases and 2 bases respectively, with 7 bases between them.

This sequence joins TRBV7-6 and TRBJ1-1, with D uncertain. The V end lost 0 bases, the J end lost 1 base, and 9 bases lay between the germline ends. Germline V CDR1 and CDR2: SGHVS, FNYEAQ. This CDR3 contains 15 residues. The CDR3 DNA reads TGTGCCAGCAGCTTAGCGGGCAAACAGAACACTGAAGCTTTCTTT. Protein sequence: CASSLAGKQNTEAFF.

The V gene is TRBV4-2, the J gene TRBJ2-4; tentatively, D is TRBD2 (6 bases). CDR1 is LGHNA and CDR2 is YNFKEQ in the germline V gene. The CDR3 loop spans 14 amino acids. V was clipped by 2 bases and J by 6 bases, with 11 bases between them. CDR3 in DNA: TGTGCCAGCAGCCAATCTGGGGGGACAAACATTCAGTACTTC. This translates into CASSQSGGTNIQYF.

The chain has TRBV30 and TRBJ2-7; 9 bases agree with TRBD2. J was trimmed by 2 bases and V by 0 bases; bases with no gene match: 5. This CDR3 comprises 15 residues. CDR1 GTSNPN and CDR2 SVGIG come from the germline V gene (reference sequence). DNA of the CDR3: TGTGCCTGGAGTGTCAGTAGCGGGAGTCCCTACGAGCAGTACTTC. Amino acids: CAWSVSSGSPYEQYF.